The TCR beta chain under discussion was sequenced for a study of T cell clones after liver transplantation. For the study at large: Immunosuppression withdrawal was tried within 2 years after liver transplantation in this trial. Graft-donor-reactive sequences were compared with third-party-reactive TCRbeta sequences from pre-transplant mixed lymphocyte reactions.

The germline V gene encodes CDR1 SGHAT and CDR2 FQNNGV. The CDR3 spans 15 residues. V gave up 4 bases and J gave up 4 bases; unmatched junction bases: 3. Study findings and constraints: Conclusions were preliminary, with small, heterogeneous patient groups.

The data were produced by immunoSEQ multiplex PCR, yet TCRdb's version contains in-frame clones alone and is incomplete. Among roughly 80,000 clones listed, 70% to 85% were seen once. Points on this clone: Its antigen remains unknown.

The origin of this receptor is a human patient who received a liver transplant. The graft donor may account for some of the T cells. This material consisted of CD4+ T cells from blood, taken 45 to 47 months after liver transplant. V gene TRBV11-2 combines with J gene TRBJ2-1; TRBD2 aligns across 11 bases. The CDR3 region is CASSSRLAGYNEQFF. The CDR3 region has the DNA TGTGCCAGCAGCTCCCGACTAGCGGGGTACAATGAGCAGTTCTTC.